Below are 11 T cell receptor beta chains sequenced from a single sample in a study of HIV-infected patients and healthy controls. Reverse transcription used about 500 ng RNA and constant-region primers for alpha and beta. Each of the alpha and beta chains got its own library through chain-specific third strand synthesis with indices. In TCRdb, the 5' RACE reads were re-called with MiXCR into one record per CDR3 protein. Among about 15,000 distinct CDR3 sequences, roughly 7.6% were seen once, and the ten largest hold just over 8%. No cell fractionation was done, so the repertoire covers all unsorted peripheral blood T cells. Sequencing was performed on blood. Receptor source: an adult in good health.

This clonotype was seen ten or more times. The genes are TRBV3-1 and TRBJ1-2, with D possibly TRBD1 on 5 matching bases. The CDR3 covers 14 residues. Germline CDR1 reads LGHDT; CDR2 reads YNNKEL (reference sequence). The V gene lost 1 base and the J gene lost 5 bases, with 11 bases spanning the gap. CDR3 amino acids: CASSQADRPYGYTF. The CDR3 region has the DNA TGTGCCAGCAGCCAAGCAGACAGACCTTATGGCTACACCTTC.

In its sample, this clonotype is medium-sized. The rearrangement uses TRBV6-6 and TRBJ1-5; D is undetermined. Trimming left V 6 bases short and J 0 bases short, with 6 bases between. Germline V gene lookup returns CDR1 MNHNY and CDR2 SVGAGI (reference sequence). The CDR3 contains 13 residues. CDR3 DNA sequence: TGTGCCAGCAGCCCCAATAGCAATCAGCCCCAGCATTTT. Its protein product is CASSPNSNQPQHF.

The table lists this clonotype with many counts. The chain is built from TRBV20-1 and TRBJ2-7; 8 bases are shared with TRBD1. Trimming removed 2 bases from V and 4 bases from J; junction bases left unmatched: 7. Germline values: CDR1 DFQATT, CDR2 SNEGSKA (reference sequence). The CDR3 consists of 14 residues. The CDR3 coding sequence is TGCAGTGCTAGATCAGGGGGCGATCAGTACGAGCAGTACTTC. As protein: CSARSGGDQYEQYF.

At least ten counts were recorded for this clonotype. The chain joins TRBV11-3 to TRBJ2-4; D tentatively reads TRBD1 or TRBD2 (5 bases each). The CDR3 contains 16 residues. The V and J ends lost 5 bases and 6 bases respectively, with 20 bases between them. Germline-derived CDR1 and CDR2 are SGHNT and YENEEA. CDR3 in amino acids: CASSPRRDAPRNIQYF. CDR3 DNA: TGTGCCAGCAGCCCACGCCGGGACGCTCCTCGAAACATTCAGTACTTC.

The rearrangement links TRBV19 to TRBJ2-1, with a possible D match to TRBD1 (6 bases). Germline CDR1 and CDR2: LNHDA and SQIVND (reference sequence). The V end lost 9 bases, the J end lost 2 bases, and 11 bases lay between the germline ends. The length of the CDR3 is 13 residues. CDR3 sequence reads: CASSRQAYNEQFF. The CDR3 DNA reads TGTGCCAGCAGCCGACAGGCCTACAATGAGCAGTTCTTC.

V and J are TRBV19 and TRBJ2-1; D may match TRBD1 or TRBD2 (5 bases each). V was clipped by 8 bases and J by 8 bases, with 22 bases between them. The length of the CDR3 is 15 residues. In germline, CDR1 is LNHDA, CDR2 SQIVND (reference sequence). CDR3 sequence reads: CASALGDPLPDEQFF. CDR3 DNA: TGTGCCAGTGCTTTGGGGGACCCTCTCCCAGATGAGCAGTTCTTC.

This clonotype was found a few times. CDR3 sequence: CASRGENNNEQFF. The CDR3 DNA reads TGCGCCAGCAGGGGGGAGAACAACAATGAGCAGTTCTTC. This chain uses TRBV5-1 with TRBJ2-1; D possibly uses TRBD1 or TRBD2 (5 bases each). Germline V gene data show CDR1 as SGHRS and CDR2 as YFSETQ. This CDR3 is built from 13 residues. With 5 bases removed from V and 5 bases from J, the gap between germline ends came to 11 bases.

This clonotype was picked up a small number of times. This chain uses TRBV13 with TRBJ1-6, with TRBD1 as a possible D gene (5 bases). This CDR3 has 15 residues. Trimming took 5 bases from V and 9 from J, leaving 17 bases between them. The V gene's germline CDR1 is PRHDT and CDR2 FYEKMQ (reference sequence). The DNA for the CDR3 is TGTGCCAGCAGCCTGGGGGAGGGCCGGGTTTCACCCCTCCACTTT. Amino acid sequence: CASSLGEGRVSPLHF.

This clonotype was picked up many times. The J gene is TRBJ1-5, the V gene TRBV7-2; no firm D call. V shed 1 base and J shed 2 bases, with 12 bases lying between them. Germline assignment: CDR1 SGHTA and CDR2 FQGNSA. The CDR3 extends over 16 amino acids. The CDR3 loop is CASSLEPGVGNQPQHF. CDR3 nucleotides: TGTGCCAGCAGCTTAGAGCCCGGGGTGGGCAATCAGCCCCAGCATTTT.

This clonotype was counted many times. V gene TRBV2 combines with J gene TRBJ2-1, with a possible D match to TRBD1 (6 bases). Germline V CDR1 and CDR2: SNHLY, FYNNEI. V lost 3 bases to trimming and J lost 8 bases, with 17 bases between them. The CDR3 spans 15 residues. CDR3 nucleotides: TGTGCCAGCAGTGAGCCAGGGGCACGAGCATATGAGCAGTTCTTC. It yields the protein CASSEPGARAYEQFF.

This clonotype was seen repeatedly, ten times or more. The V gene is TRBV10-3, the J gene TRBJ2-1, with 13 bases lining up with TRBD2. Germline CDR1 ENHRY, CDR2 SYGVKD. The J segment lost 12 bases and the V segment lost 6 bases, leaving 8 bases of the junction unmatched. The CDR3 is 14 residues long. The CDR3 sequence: CAIRRLAGGSGQFF. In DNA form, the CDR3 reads TGTGCCATCAGACGACTAGCGGGGGGCTCTGGGCAGTTCTTC.